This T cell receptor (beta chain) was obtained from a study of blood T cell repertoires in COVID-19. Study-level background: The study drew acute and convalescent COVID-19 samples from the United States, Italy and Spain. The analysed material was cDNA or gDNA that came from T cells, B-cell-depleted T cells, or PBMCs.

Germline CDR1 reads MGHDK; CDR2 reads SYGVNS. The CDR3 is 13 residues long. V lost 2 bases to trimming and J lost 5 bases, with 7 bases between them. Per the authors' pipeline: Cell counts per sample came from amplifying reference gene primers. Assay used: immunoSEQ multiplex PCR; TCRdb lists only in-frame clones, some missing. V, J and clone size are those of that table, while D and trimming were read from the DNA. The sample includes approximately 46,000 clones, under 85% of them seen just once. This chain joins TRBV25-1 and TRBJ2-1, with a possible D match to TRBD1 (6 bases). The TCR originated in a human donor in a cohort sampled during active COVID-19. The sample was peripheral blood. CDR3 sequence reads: CASSEPGDNEQFF. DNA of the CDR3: TGTGCCAGCAGTGAACCAGGGGACAATGAGCAGTTCTTC.